The 5 T cell receptor beta chains below come from one sample, sequenced in a study of breast tumors, draining lymph nodes, adjacent tissues. The lymph nodes were axillary draining lymph nodes from breast cancer patients. MiXCR, applied by TCRdb to the multiplex PCR reads, yields one record per CDR3 protein. The top ten clones hold 1.1% of a sample with 250,000 or so distinct CDR3 sequences, roughly 31% of them seen once. The sequencing sample was made of axillary lymph node tissue. The receptors originated from a female donor with breast cancer. Some clones in this sample may be carry-over from other donors' samples.

As to this clonotype: A read error may explain this, as a much larger clone is one base away. Since the CDR3 does not end with the conserved phenylalanine or tryptophan, this likely comes from a read error. CDR3 in amino acids: CASSLTETQYL. CDR3 DNA: TGTGCCAGCAGTTTAACAGAGACCCAGTACCTC. This chain connects TRBV28 to TRBJ2-5; no clear D gene. This CDR3 is 11 amino acids long. In germline, CDR1 is MDHEN, CDR2 SYDVKM. V was trimmed by 2 bases and J by 4 bases, leaving 2 bases between them.

V and J are TRBV5-1 and TRBJ2-1; D possibly corresponds to TRBD2 (6 bases). This CDR3 region has 13 residues. V was shortened by 0 bases and J by 10 bases, with 11 bases between the two germline ends. The V gene's germline CDR1 is SGHRS and CDR2 YFSETQ. The CDR3, as DNA: TGCGCCAGCAGCTTGGGCCTAGCGTTCGAGCAGTTCTTC. This codes for CASSLGLAFEQFF.

Concerning this clonotype: This may arise from a read error, as a much more abundant clone is one base away. The chain is built from TRBV7-9 and TRBJ2-5; D call uncertain. Germline V lookup: CDR1 SEHNR, CDR2 FQNEAQ (reference sequence). Trimming left V 5 bases short and J 1 base short, with 14 bases between. The length of the CDR3 is 15 residues. CDR3 nucleotides: TGTGCCAGCAGCCCTTTGGCCCCACCCCAAGAGACCCAGTACTTC. Translating gives CASSPLAPPQETQYF.

This clonotype came up many times. The chain has TRBV29-1 and TRBJ1-4; D gene unclear. Germline assignment: CDR1 SQVTM and CDR2 ANQGSEA. V shed 1 base and J shed 6 bases, with 9 bases lying between them. This CDR3 is built from 13 residues. The CDR3 region has the DNA TGCAGCGTTGAAGGGACGGAAGATGAAAAACTGTTTTTT. It codes for CSVEGTEDEKLFF.

The genes are TRBV6-6 and TRBJ1-1, with TRBD1 matching over 8 bases. This CDR3 is built from 13 residues. CDR1 and CDR2 (germline): MNHNY, SVGAGI (reference sequence). V gave up 7 bases and J gave up 1 base; unmatched junction bases: 2. CDR3 in DNA: TGTGCCAGCATCGACAGGGGGAACACTGAAGCTTTCTTT. It translates to CASIDRGNTEAFF.